This T cell receptor beta chain was observed in a study of control samples from healthy donors and cancer patients. Trimming cost V 5 bases and J 7 bases, with 17 bases left between them. The CDR3 covers 14 residues. Germline loops: CDR1 GTSNPN, CDR2 SVGIG (reference sequence). Libraries were prepared by immunoSEQ multiplex PCR; TCRdb keeps only in-frame clonotypes and omits some of them. The top ten hold roughly 6.5% of the sample, which has approximately 99,000 clones, 82% seen once. V is TRBV30 and J is TRBJ1-4; possible D gene TRBD1, 6 bases. The TCR comes from a man between 18 and 35 years old in good health. What was sequenced was blood. The DNA of the CDR3 is TGTGCCTGGGCCACCCAGGGGAGGACTGAAAAACTGTTTTTT. It yields the protein CAWATQGRTEKLFF.